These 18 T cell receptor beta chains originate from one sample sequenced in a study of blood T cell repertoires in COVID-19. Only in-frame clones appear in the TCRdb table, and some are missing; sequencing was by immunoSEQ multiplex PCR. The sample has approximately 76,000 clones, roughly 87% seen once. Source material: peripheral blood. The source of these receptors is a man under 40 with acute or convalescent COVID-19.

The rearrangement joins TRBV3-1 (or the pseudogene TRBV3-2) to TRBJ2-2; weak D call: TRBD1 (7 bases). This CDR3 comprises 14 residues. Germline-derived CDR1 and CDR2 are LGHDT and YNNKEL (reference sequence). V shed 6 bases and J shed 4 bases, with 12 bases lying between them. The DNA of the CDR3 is TGTGCCAGCAGGGATCAGGGGGGCACCGGGGAGCTGTTTTTT. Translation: CASRDQGGTGELFF.

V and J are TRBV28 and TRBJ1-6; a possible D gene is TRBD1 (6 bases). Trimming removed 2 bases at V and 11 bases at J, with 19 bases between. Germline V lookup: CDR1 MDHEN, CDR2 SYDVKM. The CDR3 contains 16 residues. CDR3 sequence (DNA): TGTGCCAGCAGTTTAGACAGGATGGGGCAATTGGCACCCCTCCACTTT. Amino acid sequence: CASSLDRMGQLAPLHF.

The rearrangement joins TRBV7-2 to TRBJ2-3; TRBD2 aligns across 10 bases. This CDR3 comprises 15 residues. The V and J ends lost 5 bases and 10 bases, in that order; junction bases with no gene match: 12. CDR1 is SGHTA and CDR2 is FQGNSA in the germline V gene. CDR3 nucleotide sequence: TGTGCCAGCAGCCTAGACCCTAGCGGGAGTATTCCGCAGTATTTT. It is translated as CASSLDPSGSIPQYF. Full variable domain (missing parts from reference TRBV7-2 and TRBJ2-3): GAGVSQSPSNKVTEKGKDVELRCDPISGHTALYWYRQSLGQGLEFLIYFQGNSAPDKSGLPSDRFSAERTGGSVSTLTIQRTQQEDSAVYLCASSLDPSGSIPQYFGPGTRLTVL.

DNA for the CDR3: TGTGCCAGCAGTTTTGACAGGAATCTCAATCAGCCCCAGCATTTT. Amino acids: CASSFDRNLNQPQHF. The V gene is TRBV6-5, the J gene TRBJ1-5; a weak D match, TRBD1 (6 bases). V was cut by 4 bases and J by 3 bases, with 13 bases left in between. Germline V CDR1 and CDR2: MNHEY, SVGAGI. CDR3 size: 15 residues.

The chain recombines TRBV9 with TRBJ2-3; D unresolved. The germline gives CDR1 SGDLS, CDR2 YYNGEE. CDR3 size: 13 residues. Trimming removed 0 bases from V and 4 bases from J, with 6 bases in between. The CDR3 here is CASSVASPDTQYF. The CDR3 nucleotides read TGTGCCAGCAGCGTAGCAAGCCCAGATACGCAGTATTTT.

CDR3 in DNA: TGCGCCAGCACCGTATGGGAGAGTGCGGGGGCTGGGGACAATGAGCAGTTCTTC. Translation gives CASTVWESAGAGDNEQFF. The genes are TRBV5-1 and TRBJ2-1, with a tentative D call TRBD2 (7 bases). V lost 6 bases and J 5 bases, leaving 27 bases between the germline ends. CDR3 length equals 18 residues. Per germline, CDR1 SGHRS and CDR2 YFSETQ.

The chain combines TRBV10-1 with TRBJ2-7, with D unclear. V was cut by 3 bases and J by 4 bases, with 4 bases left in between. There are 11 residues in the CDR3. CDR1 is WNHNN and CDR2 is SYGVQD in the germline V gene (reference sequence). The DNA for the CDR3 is TGCGCCAGCAGTGACTCGTACGAGCAGTACTTC. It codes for CASSDSYEQYF.

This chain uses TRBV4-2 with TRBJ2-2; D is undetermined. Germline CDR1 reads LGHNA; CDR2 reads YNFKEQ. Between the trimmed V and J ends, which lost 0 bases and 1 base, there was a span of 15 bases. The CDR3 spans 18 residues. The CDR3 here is CASSQEGSKTENTGELFF. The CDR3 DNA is TGTGCCAGCAGCCAAGAGGGTTCTAAAACAGAGAACACCGGGGAGCTGTTTTTT.

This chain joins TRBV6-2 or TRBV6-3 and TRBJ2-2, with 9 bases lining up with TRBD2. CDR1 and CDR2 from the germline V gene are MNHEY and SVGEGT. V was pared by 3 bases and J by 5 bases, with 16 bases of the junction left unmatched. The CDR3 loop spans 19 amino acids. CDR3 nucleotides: TGTGCCAGCAGTTATACGGCTAGCGGGACTTACCAATCAACCGGGGAGCTGTTTTTT. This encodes CASSYTASGTYQSTGELFF.

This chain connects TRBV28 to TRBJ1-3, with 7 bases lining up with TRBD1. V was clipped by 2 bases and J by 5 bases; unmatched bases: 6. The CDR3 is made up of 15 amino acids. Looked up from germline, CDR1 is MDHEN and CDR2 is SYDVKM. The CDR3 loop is CASSLGDSGRNTIYF. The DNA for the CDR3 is TGTGCCAGCAGTTTAGGGGACAGCGGTAGAAACACCATATATTTT. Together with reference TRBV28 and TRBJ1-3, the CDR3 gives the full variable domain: DVKVTQSSRYLVKRTGEKVFLECVQDMDHENMFWYRQDPGLGLRLIYFSYDVKMKEKGDIPEGYSVSREKKERFSLILESASTNQTSMYLCASSLGDSGRNTIYFGEGSWLTVV.

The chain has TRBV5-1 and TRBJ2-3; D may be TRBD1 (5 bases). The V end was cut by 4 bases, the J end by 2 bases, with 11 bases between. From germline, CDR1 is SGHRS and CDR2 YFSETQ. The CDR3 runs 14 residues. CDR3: CASSPQDTTDTQYF. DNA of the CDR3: TGCGCCAGCAGCCCGCAGGACACCACAGATACGCAGTATTTT.

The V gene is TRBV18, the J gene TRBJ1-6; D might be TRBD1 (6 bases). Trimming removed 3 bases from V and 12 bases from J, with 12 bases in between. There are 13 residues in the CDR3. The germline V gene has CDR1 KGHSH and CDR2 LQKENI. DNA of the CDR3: TGTGCCAGCTCACCGGGACACGACTTACCCCTCCACTTT. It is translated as CASSPGHDLPLHF.

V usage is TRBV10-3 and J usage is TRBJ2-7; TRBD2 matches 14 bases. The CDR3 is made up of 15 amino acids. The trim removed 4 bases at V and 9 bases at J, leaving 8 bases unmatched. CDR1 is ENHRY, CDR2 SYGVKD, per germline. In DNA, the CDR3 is TGTGCCATCAGTGCCGGGACTAGCGGGAGTACTGGGCAGTACTTC. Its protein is CAISAGTSGSTGQYF.

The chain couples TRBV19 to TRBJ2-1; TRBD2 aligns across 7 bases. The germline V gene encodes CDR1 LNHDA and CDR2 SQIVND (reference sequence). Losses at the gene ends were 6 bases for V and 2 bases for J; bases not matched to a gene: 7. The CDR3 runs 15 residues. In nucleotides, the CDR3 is TGTGCCAGTAGGCGATCTAGCGGACCCTACAATGAGCAGTTCTTC. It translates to CASRRSSGPYNEQFF.

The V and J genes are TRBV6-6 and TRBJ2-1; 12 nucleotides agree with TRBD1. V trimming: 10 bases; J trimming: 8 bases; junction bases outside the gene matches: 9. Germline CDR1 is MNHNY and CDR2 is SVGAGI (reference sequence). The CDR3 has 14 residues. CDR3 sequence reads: CATLGQGAVDEQFF. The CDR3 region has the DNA TGTGCCACCTTGGGACAGGGGGCGGTGGATGAGCAGTTCTTC.

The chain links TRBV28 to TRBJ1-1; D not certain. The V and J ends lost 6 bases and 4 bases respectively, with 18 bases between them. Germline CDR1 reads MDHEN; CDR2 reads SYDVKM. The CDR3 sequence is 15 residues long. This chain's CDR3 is CASSPRGVWGTEAFF. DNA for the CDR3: TGTGCCAGCAGCCCCCGGGGAGTGTGGGGCACTGAAGCTTTCTTT.

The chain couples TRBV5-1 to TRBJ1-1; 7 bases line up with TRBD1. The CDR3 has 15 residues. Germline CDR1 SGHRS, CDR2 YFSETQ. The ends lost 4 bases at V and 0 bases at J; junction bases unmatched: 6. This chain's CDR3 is CASSTAGTVNTEAFF. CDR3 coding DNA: TGCGCCAGCAGCACAGCCGGGACAGTGAACACTGAAGCTTTCTTT. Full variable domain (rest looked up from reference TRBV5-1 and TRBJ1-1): KAGVTQTPRYLIKTRGQQVTLSCSPISGHRSVSWYQQTPGQGLQFLFEYFSETQRNKGNFPGRFSGRQFSNSRSEMNVSTLELGDSALYLCASSTAGTVNTEAFFGQGTRLTVV.

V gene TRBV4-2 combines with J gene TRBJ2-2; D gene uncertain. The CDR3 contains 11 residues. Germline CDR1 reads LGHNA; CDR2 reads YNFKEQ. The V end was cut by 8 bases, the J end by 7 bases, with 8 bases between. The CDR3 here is CASQAFGELFF. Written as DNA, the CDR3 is TGTGCCAGCCAGGCGTTCGGGGAGCTGTTTTTT.